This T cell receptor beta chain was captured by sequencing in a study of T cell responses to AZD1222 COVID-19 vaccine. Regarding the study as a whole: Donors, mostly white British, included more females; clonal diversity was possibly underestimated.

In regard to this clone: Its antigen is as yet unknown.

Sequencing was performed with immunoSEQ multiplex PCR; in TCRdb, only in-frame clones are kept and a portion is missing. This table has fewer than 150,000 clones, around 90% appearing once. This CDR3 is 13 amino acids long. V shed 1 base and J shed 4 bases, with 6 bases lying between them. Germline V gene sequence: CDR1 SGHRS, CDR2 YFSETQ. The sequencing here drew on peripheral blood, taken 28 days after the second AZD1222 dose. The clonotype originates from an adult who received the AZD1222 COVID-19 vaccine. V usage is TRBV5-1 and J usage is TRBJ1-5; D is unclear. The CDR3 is CASSLLGNQPQHF. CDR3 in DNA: TGCGCCAGCAGCTTGTTGGGGAATCAGCCCCAGCATTTT.